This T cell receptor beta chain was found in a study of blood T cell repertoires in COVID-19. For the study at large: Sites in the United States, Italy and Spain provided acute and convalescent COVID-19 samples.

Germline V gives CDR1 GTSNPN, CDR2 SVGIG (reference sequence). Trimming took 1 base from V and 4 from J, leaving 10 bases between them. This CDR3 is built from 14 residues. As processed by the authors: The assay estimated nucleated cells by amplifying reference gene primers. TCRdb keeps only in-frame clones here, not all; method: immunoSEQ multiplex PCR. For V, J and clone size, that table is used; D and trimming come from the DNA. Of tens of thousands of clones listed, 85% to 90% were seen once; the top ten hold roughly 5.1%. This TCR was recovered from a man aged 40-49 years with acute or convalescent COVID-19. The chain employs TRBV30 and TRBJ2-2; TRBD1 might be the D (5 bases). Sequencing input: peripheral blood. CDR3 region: CAWSALQGTGELFF. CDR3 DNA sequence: TGTGCCTGGAGTGCCCTCCAGGGCACCGGGGAGCTGTTTTTT.